This record looks at one T cell receptor beta chain sequence and its context. The antigen is undetermined. The data stem from a study of vaccination effects on CD4 cells after COVID-19. CD4+ T cells specific for antigen were expanded with viral peptide pools by the ViraFEST assay before sequencing. Having been cultured for roughly 10 days, the cells underwent CD4+ T cell isolation. Recipients of the vaccine had no prior SARS-CoV-2 infection and negative nucleocapsid antibodies. CDR1 MDHEN and CDR2 SYDVKM come from the germline V gene. This CDR3 has 11 residues. Trimming left V 3 bases short and J 10 bases short, with 9 bases between. The protocol was immunoSEQ multiplex PCR, while the TCRdb copy is restricted to in-frame clones and leaves out a portion. The table shows about 68,000 clones, with approximately 80% occurring only once.

This clonotype was sampled from a human donor who received a COVID-19 vaccine. The source was CD4+ T cells from PBMCs cultured with SARS-CoV-2 spike peptides, collected before COVID-19 vaccination. This rearrangement joins TRBV28 to TRBJ1-2; D ambiguous. This CDR3 reads CASSFNNDYTF. The CDR3 DNA sequence: TGTGCCAGCAGTTTCAATAACGACTACACCTTC.